The source of this TCR beta chain is a study of Tregs in tolerant kidney transplant recipients. Regarding the study as a whole: Tolerant patients' donor-specific Tregs expanded beyond overall Tregs, suggesting antigen-driven growth.

Clones were sequenced by immunoSEQ multiplex PCR, and TCRdb holds only the in-frame ones, with some missing. The repertoire holds around 77,000 clones, with about 98% as singletons. Remarks on this clone: Its cognate antigen is unknown.

This CDR3 has 16 residues. Unstimulated Tregs (CD4+CD25+CD127-) and CD4+CD25- non-Tregs were sorted from PBMCs. Sequencing was performed on CD4+ T cells from blood, taken before the transplant. The J gene is TRBJ2-7, the V gene TRBV21-1; TRBD1 is taken as the D call from the table, unchecked against the DNA. TRBV21-1 is an annotated pseudogene. This TCR came from a human donor who received a combined kidney and bone marrow transplant. As DNA, the CDR3 is TGTGCCAGCAGCAAAGTAGGAGGAGGGGGCAGGTACGAGCAGTACTTC. As protein: CASSKVGGGGRYEQYF.